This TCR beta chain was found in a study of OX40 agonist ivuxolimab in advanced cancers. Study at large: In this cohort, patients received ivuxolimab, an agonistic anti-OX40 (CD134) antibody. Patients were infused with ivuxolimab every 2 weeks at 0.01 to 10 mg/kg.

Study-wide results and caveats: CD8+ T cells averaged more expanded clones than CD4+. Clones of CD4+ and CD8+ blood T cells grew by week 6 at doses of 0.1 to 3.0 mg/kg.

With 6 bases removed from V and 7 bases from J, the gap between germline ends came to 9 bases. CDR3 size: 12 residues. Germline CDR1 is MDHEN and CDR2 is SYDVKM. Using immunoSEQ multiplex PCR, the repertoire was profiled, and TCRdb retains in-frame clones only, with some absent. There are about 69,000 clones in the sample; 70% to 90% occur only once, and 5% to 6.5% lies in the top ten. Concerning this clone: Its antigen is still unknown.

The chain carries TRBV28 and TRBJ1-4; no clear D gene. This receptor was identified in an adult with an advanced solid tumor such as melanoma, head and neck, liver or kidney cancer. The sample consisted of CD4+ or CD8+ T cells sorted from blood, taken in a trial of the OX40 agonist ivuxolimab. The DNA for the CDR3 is TGTGCCAGCAGGACGTCCAGTGAAAAACTGTTTTTT. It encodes CASRTSSEKLFF.